This T cell receptor (beta chain) derives from a study of STAT5B mutations in CD4+ large granular lymphocyte leukemia. Study-wide background: Cryopreserved patient cells were CD8-depleted, then anti-CD4 bead selected.

Regarding this clone: The antigen remains unidentified.

Sequencing was performed with immunoSEQ multiplex PCR; in TCRdb, only in-frame clones are kept and a portion is missing. Among 5,500 to 6,000 clones, 60% to 80% were seen once, and the ten largest hold approximately 60%. Study-level results: Main leukemic clonotypes were patient-specific, but approximately 27% appeared at low frequency elsewhere. Patient CD4-sorted repertoires stayed more clonal than healthy ones after leukemic-clone removal.

V lost 0 bases to trimming and J lost 7 bases; unmatched junction nucleotides: 3. The CDR3 spans 14 residues. Germline CDR1 LNHNV, CDR2 YYDKDF (reference sequence). Sequenced input: PBMCs. The source of this sequence is a man older than 75 with CD4+ T-cell large granular lymphocyte leukemia. V gene TRBV15 combines with J gene TRBJ1-5, with 7 bases aligning to TRBD1. CDR3 region: CATSREYRGQPQHF. Written as DNA, the CDR3 is TGTGCCACCAGCAGAGAGTACAGGGGCCAGCCCCAGCATTTT.